Below, 26 T cell receptor beta chains from the same sample are listed, as sequenced in a study of regulatory T cells in long-lasting Graves disease. Both iRepertoire HTBI primers and Arm-PCR of CDR3 regions were used to build the TCR beta libraries. Each CDR3 protein gets one entry after TCRdb re-called the multiplex PCR reads with MiXCR. The data show 450,000 to 600,000 distinct CDR3 sequences, 13% seen once. Indicated time point: newly diagnosed GD, antithyroid drugs for less than 3 months. Scientists built the TCR library using RNA that was extracted from PBMCs. These records were also assigned to another study, of T cells in Graves' hyperthyroidism and ophthalmopathy.

Sequences were derived from peripheral blood mononuclear cells (PBMCs), sampled at new diagnosis, from a patient treated with antithyroid drugs. The receptor set was obtained from a man younger than 45 with Graves disease.

This clonotype came up a few times. This may arise from a read error, as a much more abundant clone is one base away. CDR3 nucleotide sequence: TGCAGCGTTGTAGGGTCCTATGGCTACACCTTC. This sequence encodes CSVVGSYGYTF. The chain combines TRBV29-1 with TRBJ1-2; no clear D. Per the germline V gene, CDR1 is SQVTM and CDR2 is ANQGSEA. Trimming left V 4 bases short and J 4 bases short, with 7 bases between. The CDR3 is made up of 11 amino acids.

The table lists this clonotype with many counts. The CDR3 nucleotides read TGTGCCAGCAGCTTAGATCAACACCGGAACACCTTC. It translates to CASSLDQHRNTF. The J gene is TRBJ1-2, the V gene TRBV11-2, with D unclear. The germline V gene encodes CDR1 SGHAT and CDR2 FQNNGV. This CDR3 is 12 amino acids long. Trimming cost V 0 bases and J 12 bases, with 11 bases left between them. Supplemented by reference TRBV11-2 and TRBJ1-2, the full variable domain reads EAGVAQSPRYKIIEKRQSVAFWCNPISGHATLYWYQQILGQGPKLLIQFQNNGVVDDSQLPKDRFSAERLKGVDSTLKIQPAKLEDSAVYLCASSLDQHRNTFGSGTRLTVV.

The table lists this clonotype with a few counts. The chain is built from TRBV20-1 and TRBJ2-1; 15 positions agree with TRBD2. Germline CDR1 DFQATT, CDR2 SNEGSKA (reference sequence). Trimming at V came to 5 bases and at J to 4 bases, leaving 15 bases not matched to a gene. The CDR3 contains 19 residues. Written as DNA, the CDR3 is TGCAGTGCTCTCCGGACTAGCGGGAGGGTGGGGCTTTGGTACAATGAGCAGTTCTTC. Amino acid sequence: CSALRTSGRVGLWYNEQFF.

This clonotype was observed at least ten times. The rearrangement uses TRBV6-2 or TRBV6-3 and TRBJ1-5; D ambiguous. The CDR3 is made up of 14 amino acids. The germline CDR1 and CDR2 sequences are MNHEY and SVGEGT. V was clipped by 5 bases and J by 7 bases, with 15 bases between them. CDR3 in DNA: TGTGCCAGCAGTGGAAATGGGTATCGGCAGCCCCAGCATTTT. As protein: CASSGNGYRQPQHF.

The sample holds many counts of this clonotype. The chain has TRBV20-1 and TRBJ1-5; no clear D. Germline CDR1 DFQATT, CDR2 SNEGSKA (reference sequence). V lost 5 bases to trimming and J lost 4 bases, with 6 bases between them. The CDR3 length is 11 residues. CDR3 region: CSAVLNQPQHF. CDR3 coding DNA: TGCAGTGCTGTCTTAAATCAGCCCCAGCATTTT.

In its sample, this clonotype was seen a few times. The J gene is TRBJ2-7, the V gene TRBV5-1, with a possible D match to TRBD1 (6 bases). Germline V gene sequence: CDR1 SGHRS, CDR2 YFSETQ. CDR3 length: 15 amino acids. Trimming removed 4 bases from V and 3 bases from J, with 17 bases in between. This CDR3 is CASSLAGTQLYEQYF. The CDR3 nucleotides are TGCGCCAGCAGCCTTGCCGGGACACAGCTCTACGAGCAGTACTTC.

Note on this clonotype: This could be a read error, since a much larger clone is one nucleotide away. The V gene is TRBV11-2, the J gene TRBJ1-2; no definite D call. V was clipped by 7 bases and J by 5 bases, with 11 bases between them. There are 12 residues in the CDR3. Germline V gene sequence: CDR1 SGHAT, CDR2 FQNNGV. This CDR3 reads CASTWGGYGYTF. DNA of the CDR3: TGTGCCAGCACCTGGGGAGGGTATGGCTACACCTTC.

This clonotype appeared many times. The chain uses TRBV29-1 and TRBJ2-7; D might be TRBD1 (5 bases). The germline CDR1 and CDR2 sequences are SQVTM and ANQGSEA. CDR3 length: 13 residues. CDR3: CRHWGCGAHEQYF. DNA for the CDR3: TGCAGGCATTGGGGCTGTGGGGCCCACGAGCAGTACTTC.

This clonotype has only a few counts. Possible read error: a much larger clone is one base away. This sequence joins TRBV2 and TRBJ2-2, with 12 bases identical to TRBD2. The CDR3 covers 17 residues. CDR1 and CDR2 from the germline V gene are SNHLY and FYNNEI. For the CDR3, the DNA is TGTGCCGGCAGTGCCCGACTAGCGGGAGTCGACACCGGGGAGCTGTTTTTT. This encodes CAGSARLAGVDTGELFF.

The chain combines TRBV20-1 with TRBJ2-3; D is perhaps TRBD2 (6 bases). The V end was cut by 5 bases, the J end by 0 bases, with 12 bases between. Germline V gene sequence: CDR1 DFQATT, CDR2 SNEGSKA (reference sequence). The CDR3 is made up of 14 amino acids. Here the CDR3 DNA reads TGCAGTGCTGGGGGTAGCGGTAGCACAGATACGCAGTATTTT. Translating it yields CSAGGSGSTDTQYF.

This clonotype has a handful of counts. The rearrangement links TRBV3-1 to TRBJ2-3, with 7 positions matching TRBD2. The CDR3 has 18 residues. J gave up 2 bases and V 0 bases, and 11 bases lay outside the gene matches. Per germline, CDR1 LGHDT and CDR2 YNNKEL (reference sequence). The CDR3 is CASSQERWRERDTDTQYF. The CDR3 DNA reads TGTGCCAGCAGCCAAGAACGATGGCGGGAGCGAGACACAGATACGCAGTATTTT.

The table lists this clonotype with a few counts. CDR3 protein: CSAIRLAGGDTQYF. The DNA of the CDR3 is TGCAGTGCTATTAGACTAGCGGGAGGAGATACGCAGTATTTT. The chain employs TRBV20-1 and TRBJ2-3; TRBD2 matches 13 bases. V shed 4 bases and J 5 bases; nucleotides not matched to a gene: 3. The CDR3 has 14 residues. The germline V gene encodes CDR1 DFQATT and CDR2 SNEGSKA (reference sequence).

The rearrangement uses TRBV20-1 and TRBJ2-1; the D gene is possibly TRBD2 (5 bases). The CDR3 runs to 13 residues. With 6 bases removed from V and 12 bases from J, the gap between germline ends came to 21 bases. Germline V CDR1 and CDR2: DFQATT, SNEGSKA (reference sequence). CDR3 sequence reads: CSAHPRSNEGQFF. Here the CDR3 DNA reads TGCAGTGCCCACCCCCGGAGCAATGAGGGGCAGTTCTTC.

V gene TRBV4-1 combines with J gene TRBJ2-5; perhaps TRBD1 as D (6 bases). The length of the CDR3 is 14 residues. Per the germline V gene, CDR1 is MGHRA and CDR2 is YSYEKL. V dropped 1 base and J dropped 3 bases, with 9 bases sitting between them. The CDR3 loop is CASSQGNREETQYF. The DNA of the CDR3 is TGCGCCAGCAGCCAAGGGAACAGGGAAGAGACCCAGTACTTC.

This clonotype turned up a few times. It may be a read error: a sequence one base away is much more abundant. The CDR3 sequence: CASEAGDYEQYF. CDR3 nucleotides: TGTGCCAGCGAAGCGGGAGATTATGAGCAGTACTTC. The chain couples TRBV6-1 to TRBJ2-7, with 8 bases identical to TRBD2. Germline CDR1 and CDR2: MNHNS and SASEGT. The CDR3 contains 12 residues. With V trimmed by 8 bases and J by 7 bases, 7 bases remained unmatched.

This clonotype showed up many times. The chain combines TRBV11-3 with TRBJ2-1; weak D call: TRBD2 (6 bases). CDR1 and CDR2 from the germline V gene are SGHNT and YENEEA. V lost 6 bases to trimming and J lost 6 bases, with 12 bases between them. This CDR3 contains 13 residues. As DNA, the CDR3 is TGTGCCAGCAGTTTGACTAGGGGCAATGAGCAGTTCTTC. Translation gives CASSLTRGNEQFF.

This clonotype was seen more than once but under ten times. The chain links TRBV3-1 to TRBJ2-7; no reliable D call. The CDR3 totals 13 residues. Trimming pared 1 base from V and 5 bases from J, leaving 9 bases between. Looked up from germline, CDR1 is LGHDT and CDR2 is YNNKEL (reference sequence). CDR3 bases: TGTGCCAGCAGCCAAGGGTACAGCGACGAGCAGTACTTC. It codes for CASSQGYSDEQYF.

At least ten counts were recorded for this clonotype. CDR3 sequence (DNA): TGTGCCAGCAGAGCGTTCTTCGGAAATACGCAGTATTTT. Its protein is CASRAFFGNTQYF. The genes are TRBV2 and TRBJ2-3; D call uncertain. Germline V lookup: CDR1 SNHLY, CDR2 FYNNEI. Trimming stripped 6 bases from V and 7 bases from J, with 14 bases between. The CDR3 runs to 13 residues.

This clonotype was seen many times. This chain joins TRBV2 and TRBJ2-7; D gene uncertain. V was clipped by 8 bases and J by 1 base, with 15 bases between them. The CDR3 extends over 14 amino acids. CDR1 SNHLY and CDR2 FYNNEI come from the germline V gene. CDR3 in amino acids: CASFPSRGSYEQYF. The CDR3 DNA is TGTGCCAGCTTCCCAAGTCGCGGATCCTACGAGCAGTACTTC.

The chain couples TRBV14 to TRBJ2-2; 7 nucleotides line up with TRBD2. Germline trimming cut 0 bases from V and 4 bases from J; bases unmatched to any gene: 8. The germline V gene has CDR1 SGHDN and CDR2 FVKESK. The CDR3 totals 17 residues. CDR3 bases: TGTGCCAGCAGCCAAGATGGCACGCGGGAGATCACCGGGGAGCTGTTTTTT. Translation: CASSQDGTREITGELFF.

V gene TRBV5-1 combines with J gene TRBJ2-7; 7 nucleotides match TRBD2. The CDR3 extends over 16 amino acids. Losses at the gene ends were 4 bases for V and 9 bases for J; bases not matched to a gene: 19. Germline V CDR1 and CDR2: SGHRS, YFSETQ. The CDR3 sequence is CASSVVSAGAFRGQYF. The CDR3 coding sequence is TGCGCCAGCAGCGTAGTAAGTGCGGGAGCCTTTCGCGGGCAGTACTTC.

CDR3 coding DNA: TGTGCCAGCAGCTTAGGTCGGGAGAGGTACGAGCAGTACTTC. This codes for CASSLGRERYEQYF. This chain connects TRBV7-2 to TRBJ2-7, with D tentatively TRBD2 (6 bases). The CDR3 is made up of 14 amino acids. Per germline, CDR1 SGHTA and CDR2 FQGNSA. The V gene lost 1 base and the J gene lost 4 bases, with 11 bases spanning the gap.

Ten or more counts support this clonotype. This chain uses TRBV2 with TRBJ1-1, with D uncertain. The ends were cut back, 4 bases at V and 4 bases at J, with 10 bases in the middle. Per germline, CDR1 SNHLY and CDR2 FYNNEI. This CDR3 comprises 13 residues. CDR3 nucleotide sequence: TGTGCCAGCAGTGTACCGGTGGGCACTGAAGCTTTCTTT. Protein sequence: CASSVPVGTEAFF.

In this sample, this clonotype turned up a few times. This chain joins TRBV20-1 and TRBJ2-4, with D unresolved. Trimming pared 6 bases from V and 2 bases from J, leaving 17 bases between. The CDR3 covers 15 residues. CDR1 is DFQATT, CDR2 SNEGSKA, per germline (reference sequence). The CDR3 nucleotides read TGCAGTGCCACATCCGAAAGTAGTTCCAAAAACATTCAGTACTTC. This gives the protein CSATSESSSKNIQYF.

The V gene is TRBV20-1, the J gene TRBJ2-5; tentatively, D is TRBD1 (6 bases). The CDR3 length is 14 residues. V was clipped by 3 bases and J by 2 bases, with 13 bases between them. CDR1 is DFQATT, CDR2 SNEGSKA, per germline (reference sequence). CDR3 amino acids: CSARDSRLQETQYF. CDR3 DNA sequence: TGCAGTGCTAGGGACAGTCGTTTACAAGAGACCCAGTACTTC.

The gene calls are TRBV7-9 and TRBJ2-3; 7 nucleotides align to TRBD1. This CDR3 region has 14 residues. CDR1 is SEHNR, CDR2 FQNEAQ, per germline (reference sequence). V gave up 9 bases and J gave up 2 bases; unmatched junction bases: 8. The CDR3 spells CASIRDSATDTQYF. CDR3 in DNA: TGTGCCAGTATCCGGGACAGCGCCACAGATACGCAGTATTTT. The variable domain in full, with the rest retrieved from reference TRBV7-9 and TRBJ2-3, is DTGVSQNPRHKITKRGQNVTFRCDPISEHNRLYWYRQTLGQGPEFLTYFQNEAQLEKSRLLSDRFSAERPKGSFSTLEIQRTEQGDSAMYLCASIRDSATDTQYFGPGTRLTVL.